This is a list of T cell receptor beta chains from one sample in a study of graft-versus-host responses after intestinal transplantation. Data came from immunoSEQ multiplex PCR; TCRdb stores just in-frame clones and leaves some out. The repertoire holds about 36,000 clones, with around 94% as singletons. Their antigen targets remain unknown. The source was unstimulated CD4+ T cells sorted from spleen or lymph node cells, collected before transplant. The receptor source for this set is a human donor who was the organ donor for an intestinal transplant. CDR3s include the opening cysteine and the closing phenylalanine or tryptophan. D genes are given only for firm matches. Some rows have no size entry. The others give once, few or many, or a class for an expanded clone.

>TRBV9|TRBJ2-7|NA|NA
TGTGCCAGCAGCCACGGAGCCCTCAGTGAGCAGTACTTC
CASSHGALSEQYF
>TRBV2|TRBJ2-6|NA|NA
TGTGCCAGCAGCGGGACGGCGAGCTCTGGGGCCAACGTCCTGACTTTC
CASSGTASSGANVLTF
>TRBV4-2|TRBJ2-3|NA|NA
TGTGCCAGCAGCCAAGGTTCCGGGGGGCGGGGGACAGATACGCAGTATTTT
CASSQGSGGRGTDTQYF
>TRBV27|TRBJ1-6|NA|NA
TGTGCCAGCAGTTCCGTGCAGACACGGGTGAATTCACCCCTCCACTTT
CASSSVQTRVNSPLHF
>TRBV20-1|TRBJ2-3|NA|NA
TGCAGTCAGGGAACAGATACGCAGTATTTT
CSQGTDTQYF
>TRBV5-1|TRBJ2-1|NA|TRBD1
TGCGCCAGCAGCGTCGGGACAGGGGTCGACAATGAGCAGTTCTTC
CASSVGTGVDNEQFF
>TRBV5-1|TRBJ2-3|NA|TRBD1
TGCGCCAGCTCCCTGACAGGGCTTGTCACAGATACGCAGTATTTT
CASSLTGLVTDTQYF
>TRBV29-1|TRBJ2-7|NA|TRBD2
TGCAGCGTTGGCCTAGCGGGGAGCTACTACGAGCAGTACTTC
CSVGLAGSYYEQYF
>TRBV30|TRBJ2-1|NA|NA
TGTGCCTGGAGATTGGCTCATGAGCAGTTCTTC
CAWRLAHEQFF
>TRBV19|TRBJ1-2|once|TRBD1
TGTGCCAGTAGTATAGGAGGAGGGGGCGCGAACTATGGCTACACCTTC
CASSIGGGGANYGYTF
>TRBV30|TRBJ2-2|NA|NA
TGTGCGACCTCCCCAAGGCTCCCTTCGAACACCGGGGAGCTGTTTTTT
CATSPRLPSNTGELFF
>TRBV7-9|TRBJ1-2|NA|NA
TGTGCCAGCAGCTTAGATGGGGGAAGTTATGGCTACACCTTC
CASSLDGGSYGYTF
>TRBV25-1|TRBJ2-7|NA|NA
TGTGCCAGCAGTGAATCGGTGGGGGACGGAACCTACGAGCAGTACTTC
CASSESVGDGTYEQYF
>TRBV9|TRBJ2-5|NA|NA
TGTGCCAGCAGCGTAGTCGCGGGGGCGCAAGAGACCCAGTACTTC
CASSVVAGAQETQYF
>TRBV6-4|TRBJ1-5|NA|NA
TGTGCCAGCAAAGATTTAGATCAGCCCCAGCATTTT
CASKDLDQPQHF
>TRBV30|TRBJ2-5|NA|TRBD2
TGTGCCTGGGGGGGTAGCGGGGGGCCTGGCAGAGAGACCCAGTACTTC
CAWGGSGGPGRETQYF
>TRBV7-9|TRBJ2-3|few|NA
TGTGCCAGCAGCTTAGCGGGGGGCACAGATACGCAGTATTTT
CASSLAGGTDTQYF
>TRBV11-3|TRBJ1-2|NA|NA
TGTGCCAGCAGCTACAGGGTCGGGAATGGCTACACCTTC
CASSYRVGNGYTF
>TRBV29-1|TRBJ2-1|NA|TRBD2
TGCAGCGTACCTAGCGGGGGTTCCTACAATGAGCAGTTCTTC
CSVPSGGSYNEQFF
>TRBV5-5|TRBJ2-3|NA|TRBD1
TGTGCCAGCAGCTTGGAAGGGACAGTCACAGATACGCAGTATTTT
CASSLEGTVTDTQYF
>TRBV21-1|TRBJ2-7|NA|NA
TGCGCTGTTGGTCGATACTACGAGCAGTACTTC
CAVGRYYEQYF
>TRBV11-3|TRBJ1-1|NA|NA
TGTGCCAGCAGCTTAGATTGGAGCACTGAAGCTTTCTTT
CASSLDWSTEAFF